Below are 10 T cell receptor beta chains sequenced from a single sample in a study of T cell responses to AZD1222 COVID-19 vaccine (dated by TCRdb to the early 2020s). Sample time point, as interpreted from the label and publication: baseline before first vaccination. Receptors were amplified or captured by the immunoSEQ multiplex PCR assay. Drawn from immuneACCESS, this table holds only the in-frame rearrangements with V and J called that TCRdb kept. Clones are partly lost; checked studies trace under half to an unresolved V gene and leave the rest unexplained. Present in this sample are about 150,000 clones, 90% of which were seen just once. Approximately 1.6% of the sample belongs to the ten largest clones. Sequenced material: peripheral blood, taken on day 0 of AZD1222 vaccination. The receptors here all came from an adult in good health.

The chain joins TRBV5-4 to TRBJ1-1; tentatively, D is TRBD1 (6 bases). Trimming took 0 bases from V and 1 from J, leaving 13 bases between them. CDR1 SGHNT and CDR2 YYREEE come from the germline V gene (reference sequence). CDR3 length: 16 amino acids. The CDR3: CASSLATGTPNTEAFF. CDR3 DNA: TGTGCCAGCAGCTTGGCCACAGGGACCCCGAACACTGAAGCTTTCTTT.

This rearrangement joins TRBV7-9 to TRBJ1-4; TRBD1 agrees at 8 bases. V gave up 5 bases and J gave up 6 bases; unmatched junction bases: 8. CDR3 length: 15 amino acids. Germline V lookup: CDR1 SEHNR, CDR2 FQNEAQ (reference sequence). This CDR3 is CASSQRQGRDEKLFF. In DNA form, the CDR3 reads TGTGCCAGCAGCCAAAGACAGGGGAGGGATGAAAAACTGTTTTTT.

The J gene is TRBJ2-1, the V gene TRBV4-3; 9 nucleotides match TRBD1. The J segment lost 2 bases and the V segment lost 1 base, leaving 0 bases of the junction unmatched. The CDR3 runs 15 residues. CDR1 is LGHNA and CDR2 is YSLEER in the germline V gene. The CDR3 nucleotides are TGCGCCAGCAGCCAAGGGGACAGGGCCTACAATGAGCAGTTCTTC. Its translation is CASSQGDRAYNEQFF.

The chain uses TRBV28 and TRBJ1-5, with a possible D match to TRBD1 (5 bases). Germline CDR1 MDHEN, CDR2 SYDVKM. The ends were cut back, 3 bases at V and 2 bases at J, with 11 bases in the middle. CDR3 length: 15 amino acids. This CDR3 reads CASSFTGGGNQPQHF. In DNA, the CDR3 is TGTGCCAGCAGTTTTACGGGGGGGGGCAATCAGCCCCAGCATTTT.

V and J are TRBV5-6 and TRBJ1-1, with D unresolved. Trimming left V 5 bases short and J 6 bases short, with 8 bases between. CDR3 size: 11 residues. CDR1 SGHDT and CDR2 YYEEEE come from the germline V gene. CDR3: CASSFAAEAFF. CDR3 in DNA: TGTGCCAGCAGTTTTGCCGCTGAAGCTTTCTTT. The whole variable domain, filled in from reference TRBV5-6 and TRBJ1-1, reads DAGVTQSPTHLIKTRGQQVTLRCSPKSGHDTVSWYQQALGQGPQFIFQYYEEEERQRGNFPDRFSGHQFPNYSSELNVNALLLGDSALYLCASSFAAEAFFGQGTRLTVV.

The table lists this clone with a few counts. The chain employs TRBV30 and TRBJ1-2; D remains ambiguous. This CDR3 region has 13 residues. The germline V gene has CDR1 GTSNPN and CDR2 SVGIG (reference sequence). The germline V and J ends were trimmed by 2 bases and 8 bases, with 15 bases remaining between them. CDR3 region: CAWSYLGFGGYTF. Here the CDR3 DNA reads TGTGCCTGGAGTTACTTGGGCTTTGGGGGCTACACCTTC.

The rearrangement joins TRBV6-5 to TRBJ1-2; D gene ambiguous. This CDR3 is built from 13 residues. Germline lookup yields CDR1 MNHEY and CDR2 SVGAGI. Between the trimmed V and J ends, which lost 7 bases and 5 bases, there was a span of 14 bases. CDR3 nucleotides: TGTGCCAGCACCCCTGGGAGTGGGTATGGCTACACCTTC. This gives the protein CASTPGSGYGYTF.

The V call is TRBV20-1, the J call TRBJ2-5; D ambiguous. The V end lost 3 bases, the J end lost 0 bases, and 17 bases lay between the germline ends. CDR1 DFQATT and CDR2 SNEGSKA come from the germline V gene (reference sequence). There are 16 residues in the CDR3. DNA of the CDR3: TGCAGTGCTAGTAAGGCAGGAGATTGGTACCAAGAGACCCAGTACTTC. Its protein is CSASKAGDWYQETQYF.

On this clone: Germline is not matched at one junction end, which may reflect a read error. The CDR3 DNA follows: TGTGCCAGCAGCCAAGTTGGGGACGTACCCGCCTTT. It is translated as CASSQVGDVPAF. The chain uses TRBV4-2 and TRBJ1-6; D is possibly TRBD1 (5 bases). The CDR3 has 12 amino acids. The germline gives CDR1 LGHNA, CDR2 YNFKEQ.

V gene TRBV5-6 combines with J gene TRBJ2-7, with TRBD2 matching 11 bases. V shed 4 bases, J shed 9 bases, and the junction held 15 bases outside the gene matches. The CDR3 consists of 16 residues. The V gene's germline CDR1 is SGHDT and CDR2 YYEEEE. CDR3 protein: CASSHLWGTSGSGQYF. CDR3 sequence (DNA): TGTGCCAGCAGCCACCTTTGGGGGACTAGCGGTTCAGGGCAGTACTTC.